A single sample is the source of the 7 T cell receptor beta chains below, sequenced in a study of blood T cells in healthy people across ages (dated by TCRdb to about 2015). Library preparation used 5' RACE. Sequencing was performed on an Illumina HiSeq 2500. The second PCR ran for about 6 to 12 cycles and used a J-beta primer mix along with a sample-barcoded 5' primer. Using fastp at Q25 and MiXCR, TCRdb reprocessed the public reads and kept productive beta chains. Merged by CDR3 protein, the rows form single entries marked with the most common genes and DNA. The sample data list some 1.5 million distinct CDR3 sequences, and 28% of these were observed just once. The ten top clones hold around 7.7% of the sample. Sequenced sample: blood. These receptors all come from a woman aged 25 to 45 in good health.

The gene calls are TRBV6-6 and TRBJ1-6; D is uncertain. V was trimmed by 6 bases and J by 5 bases, leaving 14 bases between them. Germline V CDR1 and CDR2: MNHNY, SVGAGI (reference sequence). The CDR3 spans 15 residues. CDR3 protein: CASRRFLGNNSPLHF. DNA for the CDR3: TGTGCCAGCAGACGCTTCCTCGGGAATAATTCACCCCTCCACTTT.

This rearrangement joins TRBV21-1 to TRBJ1-2; whether TRBD1, the table's D call, matches the DNA was not checked. TRBV21-1 is listed as a pseudogene. This CDR3 is built from 19 residues. The CDR3 here is CASKGPRTGYTLTNYGYTF. The CDR3 nucleotides are TGTGCCAGCAAAGGGCCGCGGACAGGTTATACCCTGACTAACTATGGCTACACCTTC.

This clonotype has ten or more counts. This chain connects TRBV29-1 to TRBJ1-2, with TRBD1 matching over 9 bases. The CDR3 runs 16 residues. Germline loops: CDR1 SQVTM, CDR2 ANQGSEA. V dropped 5 bases and J dropped 3; count of bases not matched to a gene: 13. CDR3 coding DNA: TGCAGCGTTCGAGGAACCCGGGACAGGGACGACTATGGCTACACCTTC. This encodes CSVRGTRDRDDYGYTF.

The chain joins TRBV6-6 to TRBJ1-1; D unresolved. The CDR3 consists of 15 residues. From germline, CDR1 is MNHNY and CDR2 SVGAGI (reference sequence). Trimming removed 7 bases from V and 1 base from J, with 16 bases in between. The CDR3 loop is CASTKGVTPNTEAFF. CDR3 sequence (DNA): TGTGCCAGCACCAAGGGAGTGACTCCGAACACTGAAGCTTTCTTT.

The chain uses TRBV7-2 and TRBJ1-1; D is uncertain. This CDR3 spans 13 amino acids. V lost 3 bases to trimming and J lost 1 base, with 6 bases between them. The germline CDR1 and CDR2 sequences are SGHTA and FQGNSA. CDR3 DNA sequence: TGTGCCAGCAGCTTCCCCAGGAACACTGAAGCTTTCTTT. Its protein product is CASSFPRNTEAFF.

The gene calls are TRBV5-1 and TRBJ2-5; D gene unclear. Germline V gene data show CDR1 as SGHRS and CDR2 as YFSETQ. This CDR3 is built from 14 residues. The V end was cut by 3 bases, the J end by 2 bases, with 11 bases between. Written as DNA, the CDR3 is TGCGCCAGCAGCTGGGTCCTCGGGCAAGAGACCCAGTACTTC. Protein product: CASSWVLGQETQYF.

This sequence joins TRBV3-1 and TRBJ2-5, with 8 bases aligning to TRBD2. V was pared by 1 base and J by 9 bases, with 16 bases of the junction left unmatched. CDR3 size: 17 residues. Germline CDR1 is LGHDT and CDR2 is YNNKEL (reference sequence). CDR3 nucleotides: TGTGCCAGCAGCCAAGGTTTTGGCGGGAGGCGTAGGGAGGCCCAGTACTTC. This gives the protein CASSQGFGGRRREAQYF.